The clone carrying this T cell receptor (beta chain) appeared once. Absent ophthalmopathy progression within 18 months defined stable Graves' hyperthyroidism. The data are from a study of T cells in Graves' hyperthyroidism and ophthalmopathy. It was RNA transcripts that yielded the amplified TCR beta CDR3 regions. HTBI primers were used for first-round RT-PCR of the TCR CDR3. TCRdb analysed the multiplex PCR reads with MiXCR anew, one entry per CDR3 protein. This repertoire shows over 550,000 distinct CDR3 sequences, 16% found once; its top ten account for around 19%. Germline CDR1 reads GTSNPN; CDR2 reads SVGIG (reference sequence). There are 14 residues in the CDR3. The ends were cut back, 3 bases at V and 4 bases at J, with 15 bases in the middle.

This receptor was taken from a woman aged 18 to 35 with Graves' hyperthyroidism. Sequencing was performed on blood. The V and J genes are TRBV30 and TRBJ1-1; D possibly corresponds to TRBD1 (5 bases). The CDR3 nucleotides are TGTGCCTGGAGGGGGGACTTCGGGTCCACTGAAGCTTTCTTT. This codes for CAWRGDFGSTEAFF. The entire variable domain, with the rest obtained from reference TRBV30 and TRBJ1-1, is as follows: SQTIHQWPATLVQPVGSPLSLECTVEGTSNPNLYWYRQAAGRGLQLLFYSVGIGQISSEVPQNLSASRPQDRQFILSSKKLLLSDSGFYLCAWRGDFGSTEAFFGQGTRLTVV.